This T cell receptor beta chain was identified in a study of CD8 T cells in ankylosing spondylitis. As the method for making TCR beta libraries, quantitative 5'-RACE with molecular barcodes was used. TCRdb fed the 5' RACE reads into MiXCR, producing one record per CDR3 protein. The sample lists about 400,000 distinct CDR3 sequences; 20% were seen once. This clonotype was counted ten times or more. Antigen: not known. Broader study findings: Disease-linked clones reportedly showed significant enrichment in matched ankylosing spondylitis synovial fluid. Fewer than 10 highly homologous variants made up a TCR beta motif that seemed to typify ankylosing spondylitis blood. Peripheral blood samples showed relatively rare disease-linked clones, and these clones were CD8+.

The CDR3 is 17 amino acids. CDR1 MRHNA and CDR2 SNTAGT come from the germline V gene. The V gene end was trimmed by 4 bases and the J gene end by 4 bases; junction bases not matched to a gene: 9. The specimen was blood, either unsorted or a sorted T cell fraction (not recorded which). The receptor comes from a male donor with ankylosing spondylitis or in good health (not recorded which). This chain uses TRBV6-4 with TRBJ2-3; 12 bases are a match to TRBD1. As DNA, the CDR3 is TGTGCCAGCAGTGCCTCAATGGGGACAGGGGGCGCAGATACGCAGTATTTT. Encoded protein: CASSASMGTGGADTQYF.